The present TCR beta chain was sequenced within a study of cytomegalovirus exposure and HLA in healthy donors. The germline V and J ends were trimmed by 6 bases and 6 bases, with 15 bases remaining between them. This CDR3 is 13 amino acids long. Germline CDR1 and CDR2: MNHNS and SASEGT. The study's findings and limits: Later analysis showed most CMV-associated TCR beta chains appearing HLA-restricted.

The PCR employed 60 Vbeta primers together with 13 Jbeta primers. Clones were read by immunoSEQ multiplex PCR, and TCRdb kept only the in-frame ones, dropping some. This listing includes roughly 140,000 clones. Comments on this clone: No antigen is known for it.

Sample: PBMCs. V and J are TRBV6-1 and TRBJ2-7; TRBD2 might be the D (5 bases). This receptor was identified in a man aged 35-49 years in good health and CMV-seronegative. The DNA for the CDR3 is TGTGCCAGCAGGTCGGACGGGGAAGTCGAGCAGTACTTC. Translated: CASRSDGEVEQYF.